The 20 T cell receptor beta chains listed next were all sequenced from one sample in a study of control samples from healthy donors and cancer patients. Clones were read by immunoSEQ multiplex PCR, and TCRdb kept only the in-frame ones, dropping some. The repertoire consists of about 180,000 clones, with roughly nine tenths occurring once and the leading ten covering 1.4%. Sequenced input: blood. The source of these receptors is a man aged 30 to 39 in good health.

The chain couples TRBV10-3 to TRBJ1-4; D not certain. Germline-derived CDR1 and CDR2 are ENHRY and SYGVKD. V lost 8 bases and J lost 0, with 7 bases in between. This CDR3 has 13 amino acids. CDR3 sequence (DNA): TGTGCCATCCGACCCGCAACTAATGAAAAACTGTTTTTT. Its protein product is CAIRPATNEKLFF.

This chain links TRBV5-1 with TRBJ2-2; the D gene is possibly TRBD1 (7 bases). The CDR3 contains 15 residues. Deletions cut 2 bases from V and 1 base from J, with 9 bases between. CDR1 and CDR2 from the germline V gene are SGHRS and YFSETQ. The CDR3 spells CASSFQGGNTGELFF. The CDR3 nucleotides read TGCGCCAGCAGCTTCCAGGGGGGGAACACCGGGGAGCTGTTTTTT.

The chain joins TRBV4-2 to TRBJ1-2; 8 nucleotides align to TRBD1. The length of the CDR3 is 17 residues. Trimming at V came to 0 bases and at J to 0 bases, leaving 6 bases not matched to a gene. Germline values: CDR1 LGHNA, CDR2 YNFKEQ. The CDR3 DNA reads TGTGCCAGCAGCCAAGAAGGGACAGGTCGGACTAACTATGGCTACACCTTC. This sequence encodes CASSQEGTGRTNYGYTF.

The chain uses TRBV6-2 or TRBV6-3 and TRBJ1-6; D is unclear. Trimming took 0 bases from V and 0 from J, leaving 3 bases between them. Germline V CDR1 and CDR2: MNHEY, SVGEGT. The length of the CDR3 is 15 residues. The CDR3 here is CASSYSSSYNSPLHF. The CDR3 bases are TGTGCCAGCAGTTACTCAAGCTCCTATAATTCACCCCTCCACTTT.

This chain joins TRBV12-3 or TRBV12-4 and TRBJ1-2; D gene unclear. Trimming removed 6 bases from V and 6 bases from J, with 14 bases in between. The CDR3 length is 13 residues. The DNA of the CDR3 is TGTGCCAGCAGCCCCGGACTTCGGAATGGCTACACCTTC. Protein sequence: CASSPGLRNGYTF.

This rearrangement joins TRBV5-1 to TRBJ1-1, with TRBD1 matching 10 bases. Germline loops: CDR1 SGHRS, CDR2 YFSETQ. The CDR3 spans 16 residues. Unmatched junction bases numbered 7, after V lost 4 bases and J lost 1 base. The CDR3 DNA reads as TGCGCCAGCAGCCCCACGACAGGGGGCCCGAACACTGAAGCTTTCTTT. As protein: CASSPTTGGPNTEAFF. The full variable domain, in which reference TRBV5-1 and TRBJ1-1 provide the parts outside the CDR3, is KAGVTQTPRYLIKTRGQQVTLSCSPISGHRSVSWYQQTPGQGLQFLFEYFSETQRNKGNFPGRFSGRQFSNSRSEMNVSTLELGDSALYLCASSPTTGGPNTEAFFGQGTRLTVV.

CDR3 sequence: CASSQSTAGVPNEQFF. As DNA, the CDR3 is TGTGCCAGCAGCCAAAGTACAGCGGGAGTCCCAAATGAGCAGTTCTTC. The rearrangement joins TRBV3-1 (or the pseudogene TRBV3-2) to TRBJ2-1, with 8 bases lining up with TRBD2. Germline lookup yields CDR1 LGHDT and CDR2 YNNKEL (reference sequence). This CDR3 region has 16 residues. J was trimmed by 7 bases and V by 2 bases; bases with no gene match: 10.

The chain uses TRBV12-3 or TRBV12-4 and TRBJ2-7, with 7 bases matching TRBD2. With V trimmed by 4 bases and J by 2 bases, 2 bases remained unmatched. The CDR3 is made up of 13 amino acids. For the CDR3, the DNA is TGTGCCAGCAGTTGGGGGGGTCCCTACGAGCAGTACTTC. Its translation: CASSWGGPYEQYF.

The chain has TRBV6-4 and TRBJ1-5; TRBD1 is a possible D gene (6 bases). From germline, CDR1 is MRHNA and CDR2 SNTAGT. This CDR3 is built from 18 residues. The germline V and J ends were trimmed by 6 bases and 0 bases, with 21 bases remaining between them. The CDR3 sequence: CASRAGPAGGNSNQPQHF. CDR3 bases: TGTGCCAGCAGGGCAGGTCCGGCGGGGGGCAATAGCAATCAGCCCCAGCATTTT.

V gene TRBV30 combines with J gene TRBJ1-5, with D perhaps matching TRBD1 (6 bases). V was shortened by 0 bases and J by 4 bases, with 13 bases between the two germline ends. From germline, CDR1 is GTSNPN and CDR2 SVGIG (reference sequence). This CDR3 is 15 amino acids long. The CDR3 coding sequence is TGTGCCTGGAGTGTATACGGGACAACTAATCAGCCCCAGCATTTT. Translating gives CAWSVYGTTNQPQHF.

The J gene is TRBJ1-1, the V gene TRBV11-3; TRBD1 agrees at 7 bases. The CDR3 has 16 amino acids. J lost 4 bases, V lost 5 bases, and 13 bases had no gene match. CDR1 SGHNT and CDR2 YENEEA come from the germline V gene. The CDR3 reads CASSAGAGGVSTEAFF. DNA for the CDR3: TGTGCCAGCAGCGCGGGGGCAGGGGGGGTAAGCACTGAAGCTTTCTTT.

This clone was observed a handful of times. The J gene is TRBJ2-7, the V gene TRBV30, with TRBD1 matching over 7 bases. This CDR3 region has 14 residues. Losses at the gene ends were 5 bases for V and 5 bases for J; bases not matched to a gene: 12. Germline V lookup: CDR1 GTSNPN, CDR2 SVGIG (reference sequence). The CDR3 DNA is TGTGCCTGGGACAGGGCACTCGCCGGGGACGAGCAGTACTTC. Amino acid sequence: CAWDRALAGDEQYF. The variable domain in full, completed from reference TRBV30 and TRBJ2-7, reads SQTIHQWPATLVQPVGSPLSLECTVEGTSNPNLYWYRQAAGRGLQLLFYSVGIGQISSEVPQNLSASRPQDRQFILSSKKLLLSDSGFYLCAWDRALAGDEQYFGPGTRLTVT.

This chain joins TRBV7-2 and TRBJ1-2; no clear D gene. The CDR3 extends over 15 amino acids. Trimming stripped 0 bases from V and 0 bases from J, with 8 bases between. Per germline, CDR1 SGHTA and CDR2 FQGNSA. CDR3 bases: TGTGCCAGCAGCTTAGCATCGGGGACTAACTATGGCTACACCTTC. Translating gives CASSLASGTNYGYTF.

The chain joins TRBV19 to TRBJ2-2; the D gene could be TRBD1 or TRBD2 (5 bases each). The CDR3 length is 13 residues. The V and J ends lost 7 bases and 4 bases respectively, with 10 bases between them. Germline CDR1 LNHDA, CDR2 SQIVND (reference sequence). The chain's CDR3 is CASIEGPTGELFF. The CDR3 DNA reads as TGTGCCAGTATCGAGGGACCCACCGGGGAGCTGTTTTTT.

The CDR3 sequence: CASSSGTGYTEAFF. DNA of the CDR3: TGTGCCAGCAGCTCAGGGACAGGGTACACTGAAGCTTTCTTT. The chain carries TRBV9 and TRBJ1-1; 9 bases fit TRBD1. Germline assignment: CDR1 SGDLS and CDR2 YYNGEE. V lost 4 bases and J lost 3; bases outside the gene matches: 4. The CDR3 contains 14 residues. Full variable domain (missing parts from reference TRBV9 and TRBJ1-1): DSGVTQTPKHLITATGQRVTLRCSPRSGDLSVYWYQQSLDQGLQFLIQYYNGEERAKGNILERFSAQQFPDLHSELNLSSLELGDSALYFCASSSGTGYTEAFFGQGTRLTVV.

This clone was found once. The chain has TRBV9 and TRBJ1-1; D is unclear. V lost 7 bases, J lost 1 base, and 14 bases lay in between. Germline values: CDR1 SGDLS, CDR2 YYNGEE. This CDR3 is 14 amino acids long. This chain's CDR3 is CASVNGLSNTEAFF. The CDR3 DNA reads TGTGCCAGCGTCAATGGGTTATCGAACACTGAAGCTTTCTTT.

The V gene is TRBV7-9, the J gene TRBJ1-1; 7 positions agree with TRBD1. With V trimmed by 4 bases and J by 1 base, 12 bases remained unmatched. This CDR3 region has 17 residues. Germline lookup yields CDR1 SEHNR and CDR2 FQNEAQ (reference sequence). The CDR3 bases are TGTGCCAGCAGCTCAACCGTAGACAGGGTGGGGAACACTGAAGCTTTCTTT. This sequence encodes CASSSTVDRVGNTEAFF. The whole variable domain, remainder taken from reference TRBV7-9 and TRBJ1-1, is DTGVSQNPRHKITKRGQNVTFRCDPISEHNRLYWYRQTLGQGPEFLTYFQNEAQLEKSRLLSDRFSAERPKGSFSTLEIQRTEQGDSAMYLCASSSTVDRVGNTEAFFGQGTRLTVV.

The rearrangement links TRBV7-2 to TRBJ2-7, with D unclear. This CDR3 comprises 14 residues. Germline CDR1 and CDR2: SGHTA and FQGNSA. Deletions cut 1 base from V and 1 base from J, with 8 bases between. The CDR3, as DNA: TGTGCCAGCAGCTTAGTCGGCGGATCCTACGAGCAGTACTTC. The encoded protein is CASSLVGGSYEQYF.

The genes are TRBV15 and TRBJ1-6; D not certain. The V and J ends lost 3 bases and 7 bases respectively, with 4 bases between them. In germline, CDR1 is LNHNV, CDR2 YYDKDF (reference sequence). The CDR3 covers 12 residues. The CDR3 is CATSRGNSPLHF. The CDR3 DNA reads as TGTGCCACCAGCAGGGGGAATTCACCCCTCCACTTT.

The chain couples TRBV27 to TRBJ1-2; D not resolved. Germline CDR1 and CDR2: MNHEY and SMNVEV (reference sequence). CDR3 size: 14 residues. The V end was cut by 5 bases, the J end by 0 bases, with 10 bases between. As DNA, the CDR3 is TGTGCCAGCAGTCCCGGCCCGGCTAACTATGGCTACACCTTC. Protein: CASSPGPANYGYTF.